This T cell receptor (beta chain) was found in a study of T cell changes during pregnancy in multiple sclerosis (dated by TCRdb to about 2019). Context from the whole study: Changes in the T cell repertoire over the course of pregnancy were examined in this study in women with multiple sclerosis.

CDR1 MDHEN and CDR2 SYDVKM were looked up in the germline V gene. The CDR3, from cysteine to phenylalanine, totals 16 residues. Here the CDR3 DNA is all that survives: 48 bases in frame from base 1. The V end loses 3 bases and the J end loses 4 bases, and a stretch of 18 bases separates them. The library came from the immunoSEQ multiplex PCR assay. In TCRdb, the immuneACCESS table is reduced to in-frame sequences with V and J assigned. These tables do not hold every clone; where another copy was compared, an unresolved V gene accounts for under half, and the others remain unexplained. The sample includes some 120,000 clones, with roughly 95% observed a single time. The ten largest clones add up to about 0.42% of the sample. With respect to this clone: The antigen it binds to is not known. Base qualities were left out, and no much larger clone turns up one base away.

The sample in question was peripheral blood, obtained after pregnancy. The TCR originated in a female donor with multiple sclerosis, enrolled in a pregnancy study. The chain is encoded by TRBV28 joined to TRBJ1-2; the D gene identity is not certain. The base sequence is TGTGCCAGCAGTTTCGTCCCGGGTCCCTCCTTCTATGGCTACACCTTC. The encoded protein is CASSFVPGPSFYGYTF.